Following are 7 T cell receptor beta chains from one sample sequenced in a study of blood T cells in healthy people across ages. The second PCR ran roughly 6 to 11 cycles with a sample-barcoded 5' primer and J-beta primers. TCRdb fed the 5' RACE reads into MiXCR, producing one record per CDR3 protein. The repertoire includes some 1.7 million distinct CDR3 sequences, 28% of them detected once, and around 7.7% sits in the top ten. The sample taken for sequencing was blood. Source of these receptors: a woman aged 25 to 39 in good health.

This clonotype was observed at least ten times. The chain is built from TRBV6-5 and TRBJ2-4; a weak D match, TRBD2 (6 bases). Trimming removed 0 bases from V and 6 bases from J, with 15 bases in between. The CDR3 extends over 16 amino acids. Germline CDR1 MNHEY, CDR2 SVGAGI. In DNA, the CDR3 is TGTGCCAGCAGTTACTCGATTAACGGCGGGGTAAACATTCAGTACTTC. Its translation is CASSYSINGGVNIQYF.

The genes are TRBV12-3 or TRBV12-4 and TRBJ2-7, with 10 positions matching TRBD1. Losses at the gene ends were 5 bases for V and 3 bases for J; bases not matched to a gene: 13. The CDR3 has 17 amino acids. CDR3 bases: TGTGCCAGCAGTGGGGGGGACAGGGGCCACACCCGCTACGAGCAGTACTTC. It translates to CASSGGDRGHTRYEQYF.

This clonotype has at least ten counts. V gene TRBV2 combines with J gene TRBJ1-2; D is unclear. V lost 8 bases and J 3 bases, leaving 10 bases between the germline ends. The V gene's germline CDR1 is SNHLY and CDR2 FYNNEI. The CDR3 is made up of 12 amino acids. For the CDR3, the DNA is TGTGCCAGCTTACGACACGACTATGGCTACACCTTC. Translating gives CASLRHDYGYTF. Drawing the rest from reference TRBV2 and TRBJ1-2, the complete variable domain is EPEVTQTPSHQVTQMGQEVILRCVPISNHLYFYWYRQILGQKVEFLVSFYNNEISEKSEIFDDQFSVERPDGSNFTLKIRSTKLEDSAMYFCASLRHDYGYTFGSGTRLTVV.

As concerns this clonotype: Sequence at one end of the junction differs from germline and may be a read error. The chain carries TRBV11-2 and TRBJ2-5; TRBD1 aligns across 9 bases. The J call may be mistaken, given a closer DNA end match to TRBJ2-7. This CDR3 is built from 13 residues. Germline CDR1 and CDR2: SGHAT and FQNNGV. CDR3 loop: CAGSSGQGNEQYF. In nucleotides, the CDR3 is TGTGCCGGCAGCTCAGGACAGGGGAACGAGCAGTACTTC.

V and J are TRBV29-1 and TRBJ1-1, with 7 bases lining up with TRBD1. V lost 6 bases to trimming and J lost 4 bases; unmatched junction nucleotides: 8. The CDR3 has 13 residues. Germline CDR1 and CDR2: SQVTM and ANQGSEA. The CDR3: CSVHRTGGTEAFF. CDR3 coding DNA: TGCAGCGTCCACCGGACAGGTGGCACTGAAGCTTTCTTT.

This clonotype was seen only once. This sequence joins TRBV20-1 and TRBJ2-3; TRBD2 matches 10 bases. Germline V CDR1 and CDR2: DFQATT, SNEGSKA (reference sequence). With V trimmed by 2 bases and J by 0 bases, 11 bases remained unmatched. This CDR3 region has 18 residues. CDR3 nucleotides: TGCAGTGCTAGAACCCCGGGACTAGCGTACTCTAGCACAGATACGCAGTATTTT. Its translation is CSARTPGLAYSSTDTQYF.

The CDR3 coding sequence is TGTGCCAGTAGTATACGCGGGGAAACTAATGAAAAACTGTTTTTT. Protein product: CASSIRGETNEKLFF. The chain combines TRBV19 with TRBJ1-4; D not resolved. The CDR3 has 15 residues. CDR1 and CDR2 (germline): LNHDA, SQIVND (reference sequence). The ends were cut back, 2 bases at V and 1 base at J, with 8 bases in the middle.